One and the same sample provided the 10 T cell receptor beta chains below, sequenced in a study of OX40 agonist ivuxolimab in advanced cancers. Some clones are missing from TCRdb's copy, which holds only in-frame ones; the method was immunoSEQ multiplex PCR. The sample holds around 100,000 clones; about 88% are singletons and the top ten take 0.15% to 0.2%. The sample in question was CD4+ or CD8+ T cells sorted from blood, obtained in a trial of the OX40 agonist ivuxolimab. These receptors originate from an adult with an advanced solid tumor such as melanoma, head and neck, liver or kidney cancer.

The chain joins TRBV28 to TRBJ2-7; D unclear. This CDR3 is built from 13 residues. CDR1 and CDR2 (germline): MDHEN, SYDVKM. Between the trimmed V and J ends, which lost 4 bases and 3 bases, there was a span of 10 bases. The CDR3 protein is CASSSGPYYEQYF. The DNA for the CDR3 is TGTGCCAGCAGTTCAGGACCCTACTACGAGCAGTACTTC.

The rearrangement joins TRBV9 to TRBJ2-1; 11 bases line up with TRBD2. CDR3 size: 14 residues. CDR1 and CDR2 from the germline V gene are SGDLS and YYNGEE. The V segment lost 0 bases and the J segment 15 bases; nucleotides outside the gene matches: 8. The CDR3, as DNA: TGTGCCAGCAGCGTAGCGGCTAGCGGGGGGACGGTGTTCTTC. This gives the protein CASSVAASGGTVFF.

This chain links TRBV6-1 with TRBJ1-4; 8 nucleotides match TRBD1. Germline CDR1 is MNHNS and CDR2 is SASEGT. V shed 4 bases, J shed 2 bases, and the junction held 12 bases outside the gene matches. The length of the CDR3 is 18 residues. The CDR3 nucleotides read TGTGCCAGCAGTGCCTTGGACAGGGTCGGAAGGACTAATGAAAAACTGTTTTTT. Translation gives CASSALDRVGRTNEKLFF.

The chain is built from TRBV27 and TRBJ2-2, with D perhaps TRBD1 (5 bases). The ends were cut back, 9 bases at V and 3 bases at J, with 8 bases in the middle. There are 12 residues in the CDR3. Germline assignment: CDR1 MNHEY and CDR2 SMNVEV (reference sequence). The CDR3 loop reads CASRGYTGELFF. In nucleotides, the CDR3 is TGTGCCAGTAGGGGCTACACCGGGGAGCTGTTTTTT.

This clone was seen a single time. This rearrangement joins TRBV5-8 to TRBJ2-2, with D unresolved. This CDR3 contains 15 residues. Deletions cut 4 bases from V and 3 bases from J, with 13 bases between. Germline V gene data show CDR1 as SGHTS and CDR2 as YDEGEE. The CDR3 nucleotides read TGTGCCAGCAGCACGGTTCTTATCGACACCGGGGAGCTGTTTTTT. Encoded protein: CASSTVLIDTGELFF.

J is TRBJ2-2 and V is TRBV29-1; the match to TRBD2 covers 9 bases. The CDR3 contains 15 residues. Per the germline V gene, CDR1 is SQVTM and CDR2 is ANQGSEA. The ends lost 7 bases at V and 1 base at J; junction bases unmatched: 7. This chain's CDR3 is CSGLAGGMNTGELFF. DNA for the CDR3: TGCAGCGGCCTCGCGGGAGGGATGAACACCGGGGAGCTGTTTTTT.

V gene TRBV4-2 combines with J gene TRBJ2-1; possible D gene TRBD2, 5 bases. This CDR3 has 16 residues. Trimming removed 1 base from V and 0 bases from J, with 10 bases in between. The germline gives CDR1 LGHNA, CDR2 YNFKEQ. CDR3 amino acids: CASSQVGGSSYNEQFF. The CDR3 DNA reads as TGTGCCAGCAGCCAAGTTGGTGGGAGCTCCTACAATGAGCAGTTCTTC.

The J gene is TRBJ2-7, the V gene TRBV5-6; D call uncertain. Trimming stripped 1 base from V and 2 bases from J, with 22 bases between. The CDR3 contains 18 residues. Germline loops: CDR1 SGHDT, CDR2 YYEEEE. CDR3 DNA sequence: TGTGCCAGCAGCTTGCTAAGTCGCCTACAGCTCACCACCTACGAGCAGTACTTC. It specifies CASSLLSRLQLTTYEQYF.

The rearrangement joins TRBV2 to TRBJ2-5; D could derive from TRBD1 or TRBD2 (5 bases each). This CDR3 is built from 12 residues. Germline V gives CDR1 SNHLY, CDR2 FYNNEI. V gave up 4 bases and J gave up 7 bases, with 10 bases separating them. In nucleotides, the CDR3 is TGTGCCAGCAGTGCACCCGGGGCGACCCAGTACTTC. Translated: CASSAPGATQYF.

The chain employs TRBV6-5 and TRBJ1-1; D unresolved. The CDR3 loop spans 13 amino acids. Germline CDR1 MNHEY, CDR2 SVGAGI. V gave up 7 bases and J gave up 1 base, with 10 bases separating them. The CDR3 bases are TGTGCCAGCAAGAGACCGACGAACACTGAAGCTTTCTTT. This sequence encodes CASKRPTNTEAFF.